Below are 26 T cell receptor beta chains sequenced from a single sample in a study of cytomegalovirus exposure and HLA in healthy donors. Use of 60 Vbeta and 13 Jbeta primers characterized the PCR. Some clones are missing from TCRdb's copy, which holds only in-frame ones; the method was immunoSEQ multiplex PCR. Here the sample spans some 100,000 clones, approximately 69% being singletons. Sequences were obtained from PBMCs. The source is a woman aged 45-60 years in good health and CMV-seropositive.

This chain joins TRBV18 and TRBJ2-1, with 8 bases matching TRBD2. CDR1 and CDR2 (germline): KGHSH, LQKENI. CDR3 length equals 15 residues. Germline trimming cut 3 bases from V and 5 bases from J; bases unmatched to any gene: 6. The CDR3 here is CASSPLGLGNNEQFF. The CDR3 nucleotides read TGTGCCAGCTCACCGCTGGGACTAGGGAACAATGAGCAGTTCTTC.

The V gene is TRBV10-3, the J gene TRBJ1-5; the match to TRBD1 covers 7 bases. Germline loops: CDR1 ENHRY, CDR2 SYGVKD. Unmatched junction bases numbered 3, after V lost 4 bases and J lost 0 bases. This CDR3 has 15 residues. The CDR3 protein is CAISATGYSNQPQHF. The CDR3 DNA reads TGTGCCATCAGTGCGACAGGGTATAGCAATCAGCCCCAGCATTTT.

The chain carries TRBV5-1 and TRBJ2-1; TRBD2 matches at 9 bases. Germline CDR1 SGHRS, CDR2 YFSETQ. The CDR3 spans 15 residues. The CDR3 sequence: CATGSSGSSYNEQFF. As DNA, the CDR3 is TGCGCTACCGGTAGTAGCGGGAGCTCCTACAATGAGCAGTTCTTC.

The rearrangement uses TRBV10-3 and TRBJ1-1, with 9 bases aligning to TRBD1. There are 15 residues in the CDR3. Germline V gene sequence: CDR1 ENHRY, CDR2 SYGVKD. The V and J ends lost 4 bases and 4 bases, in that order; junction bases with no gene match: 7. The CDR3 DNA follows: TGTGCCATCAGTGTGACAGGGGGTTTTGGCACTGAAGCTTTCTTT. Translated: CAISVTGGFGTEAFF.

This clone was recorded only once. The chain joins TRBV5-4 to TRBJ1-2; D might be TRBD1 (6 bases). Germline CDR1 reads SGHNT; CDR2 reads YYREEE (reference sequence). The V and J ends lost 3 bases and 3 bases respectively, with 9 bases between them. CDR3 length: 13 amino acids. DNA for the CDR3: TGTGCCAGCAGCTCTCAGGGGTACTATGGCTACACCTTC. Residues: CASSSQGYYGYTF.

This clone came up a few times. The chain has TRBV7-8 and TRBJ2-3; 8 nucleotides line up with TRBD2. The CDR3 is 17 amino acids. CDR1 SGHVS and CDR2 FQNEAQ come from the germline V gene. V lost 1 base, J lost 4 bases, and 10 bases stayed unmatched. Here the CDR3 reads CASSLELAGGGADTQYF. The CDR3 DNA reads as TGTGCCAGCAGCTTAGAATTGGCGGGAGGTGGTGCAGATACGCAGTATTTT. The whole variable domain, filled in from reference TRBV7-8 and TRBJ2-3, reads GAGVSQSPRYKVAKRGQDVALRCDPISGHVSLFWYQQALGQGPEFLTYFQNEAQLDKSGLPSDRFFAERPEGSVSTLKIQRTQQEDSAVYLCASSLELAGGGADTQYFGPGTRLTVL.

The V call is TRBV10-1, the J call TRBJ2-2; 9 bases map to TRBD1. Germline CDR1 reads WNHNN; CDR2 reads SYGVQD (reference sequence). The CDR3 extends over 18 amino acids. V trimming: 5 bases; J trimming: 5 bases; junction bases outside the gene matches: 15. The CDR3 here is CASSPIDRGEWETGELFF. DNA for the CDR3: TGCGCCAGCAGTCCTATTGACAGGGGGGAATGGGAGACCGGGGAGCTGTTTTTT.

This clone was detected only a few times. The rearrangement joins TRBV19 to TRBJ1-2; 8 nucleotides line up with TRBD1. The CDR3 has 17 residues. V lost 5 bases to trimming and J lost 4 bases; unmatched junction nucleotides: 15. CDR1 is LNHDA, CDR2 SQIVND, per germline (reference sequence). The CDR3 loop reads CASSAARQTGVTYGYTF. CDR3 bases: TGTGCCAGTAGTGCCGCCAGACAGACAGGGGTCACCTATGGCTACACCTTC.

The rearrangement joins TRBV18 to TRBJ1-1; 9 bases agree with TRBD1. Germline V gives CDR1 KGHSH, CDR2 LQKENI. The CDR3 has 15 amino acids. Trimming at V came to 3 bases and at J to 6 bases, leaving 8 bases not matched to a gene. The CDR3 sequence: CASSPNGQGSAEAFF. The CDR3 nucleotides are TGTGCCAGCTCACCGAACGGACAGGGGAGCGCTGAAGCTTTCTTT.

V gene TRBV5-8 combines with J gene TRBJ2-1, with a weak D call TRBD1 (6 bases). V shed 6 bases and J shed 1 base, with 14 bases lying between them. Germline CDR1 reads SGHTS; CDR2 reads YDEGEE. The CDR3 runs to 15 residues. Written as DNA, the CDR3 is TGTGCCAGCATCACGCGAACAGGGTCCTACAATGAGCAGTTCTTC. The encoded protein is CASITRTGSYNEQFF.

This rearrangement joins TRBV7-9 to TRBJ2-7; the D is unclear. Germline CDR1 SEHNR, CDR2 FQNEAQ (reference sequence). Trimming cost V 5 bases and J 0 bases, with 11 bases left between them. This CDR3 comprises 14 residues. CDR3 region: CASSHYGSSYEQYF. DNA of the CDR3: TGTGCCAGCAGCCATTACGGGTCCTCCTACGAGCAGTACTTC.

The chain carries TRBV4-1 and TRBJ2-3; a possible D gene is TRBD2 (6 bases). CDR3 length: 15 amino acids. V was clipped by 2 bases and J by 6 bases, with 15 bases between them. CDR1 and CDR2 (germline): MGHRA, YSYEKL. Here the CDR3 DNA reads TGCGCCAGCAGCCAAACCGGGACTCGATACGATACGCAGTATTTT. Amino acids: CASSQTGTRYDTQYF.

The genes are TRBV19 and TRBJ2-7, with 7 bases aligning to TRBD1. Germline CDR1 and CDR2: LNHDA and SQIVND (reference sequence). The CDR3 covers 16 residues. Unmatched junction bases numbered 13, after V lost 5 bases and J lost 3 bases. The CDR3 region is CASSPGTAFGNYEQYF. CDR3 in DNA: TGTGCCAGTAGTCCTGGGACAGCCTTTGGGAACTACGAGCAGTACTTC.

This clone has more than one count but fewer than ten. The J gene is TRBJ1-6, the V gene TRBV6-5; 7 bases fit TRBD1. Trimming took 4 bases from V and 6 from J; bases not matched to a gene: 0. CDR1 is MNHEY, CDR2 SVGAGI, per germline. This CDR3 spans 13 amino acids. The CDR3 loop reads CASSWDSNSPLHF. As DNA, the CDR3 is TGTGCCAGCAGTTGGGACAGTAATTCACCCCTCCACTTT.

CDR3 in amino acids: CASSPPSGGTEAFF. DNA for the CDR3: TGTGCCAGCTCACCACCGAGCGGGGGCACTGAAGCTTTCTTT. This chain uses TRBV18 with TRBJ1-1; tentatively, D is TRBD1 (5 bases). This CDR3 is 14 amino acids long. The germline V gene encodes CDR1 KGHSH and CDR2 LQKENI. V lost 0 bases, J lost 4 bases, and 9 bases lay in between.

This chain connects TRBV2 to TRBJ1-2, with unresolved D. CDR1 and CDR2 from the germline V gene are SNHLY and FYNNEI. The V end was cut by 2 bases, the J end by 4 bases, with 5 bases between. This CDR3 is 12 amino acids long. The CDR3 nucleotides read TGTGCCAGCAGTGAAAACAGCTATGGCTACACCTTC. Encoded protein: CASSENSYGYTF. The full variable domain, in which reference TRBV2 and TRBJ1-2 provide the parts outside the CDR3, is EPEVTQTPSHQVTQMGQEVILRCVPISNHLYFYWYRQILGQKVEFLVSFYNNEISEKSEIFDDQFSVERPDGSNFTLKIRSTKLEDSAMYFCASSENSYGYTFGSGTRLTVV.

CDR3 region: CASSQESAGGRDEAFF. DNA of the CDR3: TGCGCCAGCAGCCAAGAATCGGCAGGGGGCAGGGATGAAGCTTTCTTT. This chain links TRBV4-3 with TRBJ1-1; TRBD1 matches at 8 bases. J lost 7 bases, V lost 0 bases, and 10 bases had no gene match. Germline V gene data show CDR1 as LGHNA and CDR2 as YSLEER. The CDR3 consists of 16 residues.

This clone was seen just once. The rearrangement uses TRBV30 and TRBJ2-7, with 7 nucleotides matching TRBD2. Germline V lookup: CDR1 GTSNPN, CDR2 SVGIG (reference sequence). V gave up 1 base and J gave up 7 bases; unmatched junction bases: 7. This CDR3 has 13 residues. The DNA of the CDR3 is TGTGCCTGGAGTGCTCTAGCGGCTCGGGAGCAGTACTTC. It codes for CAWSALAAREQYF.

The chain employs TRBV6-1 and TRBJ1-1, with D perhaps TRBD1 (5 bases). CDR3 length: 14 residues. Deletions cut 7 bases from V and 2 bases from J, with 14 bases between. Germline V gene sequence: CDR1 MNHNS, CDR2 SASEGT. CDR3 sequence: CASTRLDSNTEAFF. CDR3 nucleotide sequence: TGTGCCAGCACCCGACTTGACAGTAACACTGAAGCTTTCTTT.

This clone was detected only once. CDR3 residues: CASSLAGGHATDTQYF. The CDR3 bases are TGCGCCAGCAGCTTGGCCGGCGGACACGCCACAGATACGCAGTATTTT. The chain employs TRBV5-1 and TRBJ2-3; TRBD1 might be the D (5 bases). The CDR3 length is 16 residues. Per germline, CDR1 SGHRS and CDR2 YFSETQ. V gave up 0 bases and J gave up 2 bases, with 13 bases separating them.

The rearrangement uses TRBV5-1 and TRBJ2-1; a possible D gene is TRBD2 (6 bases). CDR1 SGHRS and CDR2 YFSETQ come from the germline V gene. This CDR3 is 15 amino acids long. Trimming pared 0 bases from V and 5 bases from J, leaving 12 bases between. CDR3 nucleotides: TGCGCCAGCAGCTTGGAGGCTAGCGCGAACAATGAGCAGTTCTTC. This translates into CASSLEASANNEQFF.

This clone was counted once. The chain carries TRBV5-1 and TRBJ2-5; D call uncertain. Trimming removed 1 base from V and 2 bases from J, with 6 bases in between. Germline CDR1 reads SGHRS; CDR2 reads YFSETQ. This CDR3 region has 13 residues. For the CDR3, the DNA is TGCGCCAGCAGCTTGTTTATTCAAGAGACCCAGTACTTC. Translation gives CASSLFIQETQYF.

The table lists this clone with a count of one. V and J are TRBV28 and TRBJ1-3; D is uncertain. The ends were cut back, 5 bases at V and 4 bases at J, with 18 bases in the middle. CDR1 is MDHEN, CDR2 SYDVKM, per germline. The CDR3 is 16 residues long. In DNA, the CDR3 is TGTGCCAGCAGTCCGAACCCTACCCTACTCGGAAACACCATATATTTT. Protein sequence: CASSPNPTLLGNTIYF. Drawing the rest from reference TRBV28 and TRBJ1-3, the complete variable domain is DVKVTQSSRYLVKRTGEKVFLECVQDMDHENMFWYRQDPGLGLRLIYFSYDVKMKEKGDIPEGYSVSREKKERFSLILESASTNQTSMYLCASSPNPTLLGNTIYFGEGSWLTVV.

The V gene is TRBV30, the J gene TRBJ2-1; D is possibly TRBD2 (7 bases). Germline CDR1 reads GTSNPN; CDR2 reads SVGIG (reference sequence). The CDR3 length is 15 residues. V gave up 0 bases and J gave up 8 bases, with 17 bases separating them. The CDR3, as DNA: TGTGCCTGGAGTGTAATGGGGGGGGGCCTCTATGAGCAGTTCTTC. Translating it yields CAWSVMGGGLYEQFF.

The chain couples TRBV9 to TRBJ1-1; D uncertain. The CDR3 runs to 15 residues. V dropped 6 bases and J dropped 6 bases, with 21 bases sitting between them. The germline CDR1 and CDR2 sequences are SGDLS and YYNGEE. CDR3: CASKTGKANLAEAFF. The CDR3 region has the DNA TGTGCCAGCAAAACGGGGAAGGCCAACTTGGCTGAAGCTTTCTTT.

The chain recombines TRBV7-9 with TRBJ1-2; D is unclear. This CDR3 is 15 amino acids long. V lost 7 bases, J lost 3 bases, and 18 bases lay in between. Germline assignment: CDR1 SEHNR and CDR2 FQNEAQ (reference sequence). The CDR3 sequence: CASTKNLVIDYGYTF. The CDR3 DNA reads TGTGCCAGCACCAAAAACTTGGTCATCGACTATGGCTACACCTTC.